The next 11 T cell receptor beta chains were all read from a single sample in a study of shared clonotypes between healthy human individuals (dated by TCRdb to 2020 to 2022). For the CD8 naive samples, CD45RO-negative cells were positively selected for CCR7, yielding a CD45RA+CCR7+ population from which TemRA cells were excluded. Preparation of the library involved the immunoSEQ multiplex PCR assay. TCRdb's version of the immuneACCESS table is confined to in-frame rearrangements and falls short of the full clone set. An unresolved V gene accounts for under half of the shortfall where checked; the remainder is of unknown origin. Recorded for this sample are about 2,100,000 clones; about 92% of them occurred a single time. The ten top clones hold about 1.5% of the sample. The sequenced material came from naive CD8+ T cells from PBMCs. The label giving this sample's cell subset or site can be read as: CD45RA+CCR7+. The receptor set was obtained from a man between 18 and 29 years old in good health. Some clones in this sample may be carry-over from other donors' samples.

This chain links TRBV27 with TRBJ2-1; D perhaps matches TRBD1 (5 bases). V was clipped by 2 bases and J by 14 bases, with 16 bases between them. Germline lookup yields CDR1 MNHEY and CDR2 SMNVEV (reference sequence). This CDR3 region has 13 residues. In DNA form, the CDR3 reads TGTGCCAGCAGTTTAGGGCGCGACAGCTCAGAGTTCTTC. Its translation is CASSLGRDSSEFF.

The chain carries TRBV7-8 and TRBJ1-5, with 10 bases that match TRBD1. Trimming cost V 2 bases and J 4 bases; bases outside gene matches: 5. This CDR3 has 16 residues. CDR1 SGHVS and CDR2 FQNEAQ come from the germline V gene. The CDR3 region has the DNA TGTGCCAGCAGCTTAAGTCGGGGACAGGGGAATCAGCCCCAGCATTTT. Amino acids: CASSLSRGQGNQPQHF.

The V call is TRBV28, the J call TRBJ2-3; D may match TRBD1 or TRBD2 (5 bases each). CDR1 MDHEN and CDR2 SYDVKM come from the germline V gene. The V gene lost 6 bases and the J gene lost 2 bases, with 18 bases spanning the gap. CDR3 length: 16 residues. CDR3 protein: CASSFYPGPITDTQYF. The CDR3, as DNA: TGTGCCAGCAGCTTTTATCCGGGACCTATCACAGATACGCAGTATTTT.

The chain combines TRBV19 with TRBJ2-7; D is possibly TRBD1 (6 bases). Trimming left V 6 bases short and J 0 bases short, with 21 bases between. Looked up from germline, CDR1 is LNHDA and CDR2 is SQIVND (reference sequence). The CDR3 runs 17 residues. CDR3 region: CASSPGHESASSYEQYF. CDR3 in DNA: TGTGCCAGTAGCCCGGGACATGAAAGCGCCAGCTCCTACGAGCAGTACTTC.

With respect to this clone: Other DNA sequences in the same sample also yield this CDR3. The rearrangement links TRBV4-2 to TRBJ2-7; no reliable D call. Trimming took 3 bases from V and 0 from J, leaving 6 bases between them. There are 13 residues in the CDR3. Looked up from germline, CDR1 is LGHNA and CDR2 is YNFKEQ. CDR3 DNA sequence: TGTGCCAGCAGCCAGGGTGGCTCCTACGAGCAGTACTTC. Its protein is CASSQGGSYEQYF.

This chain links TRBV27 with TRBJ2-3, with 7 bases that match TRBD2. CDR3 length equals 15 residues. From germline, CDR1 is MNHEY and CDR2 SMNVEV (reference sequence). J gave up 0 bases and V 7 bases, and 7 bases lay outside the gene matches. The CDR3 here is CASNWLAASTDTQYF. The DNA of the CDR3 is TGTGCCAGCAATTGGCTAGCGGCTAGCACAGATACGCAGTATTTT.

The V gene is TRBV25-1, the J gene TRBJ2-7, with TRBD2 identical over 8 bases. CDR1 and CDR2 (germline): MGHDK, SYGVNS. Losses at the gene ends were 6 bases for V and 3 bases for J; bases not matched to a gene: 10. CDR3 length equals 15 residues. Written as DNA, the CDR3 is TGTGCCAGCAGGAAATTACTAGCGGAAAGCTACGAGCAGTACTTC. Translated, it gives CASRKLLAESYEQYF.

This clone appeared once. Other DNA sequences from this sample encode an identical CDR3 as well. The chain employs TRBV5-6 and TRBJ2-7; D is unresolved. The V end lost 0 bases, the J end lost 1 base, and 5 bases lay between the germline ends. Germline assignment: CDR1 SGHDT and CDR2 YYEEEE. This CDR3 contains 13 residues. Here the CDR3 reads CASSLDGSYEQYF. CDR3 coding DNA: TGTGCCAGCAGCTTGGACGGGTCCTACGAGCAGTACTTC.

The chain recombines TRBV30 with TRBJ2-7; 7 bases are shared with TRBD1. Germline CDR1 is GTSNPN and CDR2 is SVGIG (reference sequence). CDR3 length: 15 amino acids. V shed 3 bases, J shed 5 bases, and the junction held 13 bases outside the gene matches. The DNA of the CDR3 is TGTGCCTGGAGCCCCAGCCACACAGGGGACCACGAGCAGTACTTC. The encoded protein is CAWSPSHTGDHEQYF.

J is TRBJ1-1 and V is TRBV10-2; 7 bases agree with TRBD1. CDR1 is WSHSY, CDR2 SAAADI, per germline. V was clipped by 9 bases and J by 4 bases; unmatched bases: 14. CDR3 length equals 15 residues. DNA of the CDR3: TGCGCCAGTGACAGGGCCTCCCCTACGGGCACTGAAGCTTTCTTT. Residues: CASDRASPTGTEAFF.

This clone was recorded only once. This chain joins TRBV11-2 and TRBJ2-1; D could derive from TRBD1 or TRBD2 (6 bases each). The CDR3 spans 16 residues. V gave up 5 bases and J gave up 4 bases, with 18 bases separating them. CDR1 and CDR2 (germline): SGHAT, FQNNGV. The CDR3 bases are TGTGCCAGCAGCCCGGCTGTCGGGGGCGCTTACAATGAGCAGTTCTTC. This sequence encodes CASSPAVGGAYNEQFF.